Shown below are 16 T cell receptor beta chains from a single sample sequenced in a study of technical replicates of blood from a handful of donors. Produced via immunoSEQ multiplex PCR; TCRdb's table is partial and in-frame only. The sample yields under 95,000 clones, 95% seen once. Sample: T cells isolated from PBMCs. The receptors were gathered from a human donor in good health.

The chain links TRBV10-2 to TRBJ1-2; D perhaps matches TRBD1 (6 bases). Looked up from germline, CDR1 is WSHSY and CDR2 is SAAADI. V shed 3 bases and J shed 2 bases, with 13 bases lying between them. This CDR3 comprises 15 residues. CDR3 loop: CASSDGTSINYGYTF. In DNA form, the CDR3 reads TGCGCCAGCAGTGACGGGACATCGATAAACTATGGCTACACCTTC.

Turning to this clone: An end of the junction does not agree with germline; a read error may underlie this. The chain joins TRBV4-1 to TRBJ2-7; D might be TRBD1 (5 bases). The germline V gene encodes CDR1 MGHRA and CDR2 YSYEKL. This CDR3 is 13 amino acids long. The CDR3 here is CASSQTPTAWFSF. The CDR3 coding sequence is TGCGCCAGCAGCCAAACGCCGACAGCATGGTTTTCCTTC.

The gene calls are TRBV2 and TRBJ1-2; D is uncertain. Per the germline V gene, CDR1 is SNHLY and CDR2 is FYNNEI. Trimming cost V 4 bases and J 4 bases, with 13 bases left between them. CDR3 size: 14 residues. In DNA, the CDR3 is TGTGCCAGCAGTGCAGACCCGGAGGCCTATGGCTACACCTTC. Protein: CASSADPEAYGYTF.

The chain combines TRBV4-1 with TRBJ1-1, with TRBD1 as a possible D gene (5 bases). V shed 0 bases and J shed 4 bases, with 18 bases lying between them. The germline CDR1 and CDR2 sequences are MGHRA and YSYEKL. There are 17 residues in the CDR3. The CDR3 loop is CASSQEIPRRGGTEAFF. Here the CDR3 DNA reads TGCGCCAGCAGCCAAGAGATACCCCGACGGGGGGGCACTGAAGCTTTCTTT.

Written as DNA, the CDR3 is TGTGCCAGCACTACGGGGAACAGGGGAATCGACGAGCAGTACTTC. Protein: CASTTGNRGIDEQYF. This rearrangement joins TRBV6-6 to TRBJ2-7; 7 bases match TRBD1. The CDR3 contains 15 residues. With 7 bases clipped from V and 5 bases from J, the junction kept 14 bases outside the gene matches. Looked up from germline, CDR1 is MNHNY and CDR2 is SVGAGI (reference sequence).

The V gene is TRBV5-1, the J gene TRBJ2-6; TRBD2 matches at 11 bases. This CDR3 contains 19 residues. Germline V CDR1 and CDR2: SGHRS, YFSETQ. The V and J ends lost 6 bases and 4 bases, in that order; junction bases with no gene match: 15. This CDR3 reads CASNLNPGLAVSGANVLTF. The DNA of the CDR3 is TGCGCCAGCAACCTCAATCCGGGACTAGCGGTGTCAGGGGCCAACGTCCTGACTTTC.

The CDR3 here is CASSYVGFQYF. The CDR3 nucleotides read TGTGCCAGCAGTTACGTGGGCTTCCAGTACTTC. The rearrangement links TRBV6-5 to TRBJ2-5; D call uncertain. The length of the CDR3 is 11 residues. Trimming left V 2 bases short and J 10 bases short, with 8 bases between. In germline, CDR1 is MNHEY, CDR2 SVGAGI.

This chain links TRBV15 with TRBJ2-2; D remains ambiguous. V lost 1 base, J lost 1 base, and 4 bases lay in between. This CDR3 has 14 residues. Germline CDR1 is LNHNV and CDR2 is YYDKDF (reference sequence). CDR3 sequence (DNA): TGTGCCACCAGCAGAGGAGAGAACACCGGGGAGCTGTTTTTT. Translated: CATSRGENTGELFF. The entire variable domain, with the rest obtained from reference TRBV15 and TRBJ2-2, is as follows: DAMVIQNPRYQVTQFGKPVTLSCSQTLNHNVMYWYQQKSSQAPKLLFHYYDKDFNNEADTPDNFQSRRPNTSFCFLDIRSPGLGDTAMYLCATSRGENTGELFFGEGSRLTVL.

J is TRBJ2-4 and V is TRBV6-5; TRBD1 aligns across 7 bases. V lost 5 bases to trimming and J lost 8 bases; unmatched junction nucleotides: 9. Per germline, CDR1 MNHEY and CDR2 SVGAGI. The CDR3 consists of 14 residues. In nucleotides, the CDR3 is TGTGCCAGCAGTCTACAGGGGTCTGCAGACATTCAGTACTTC. This gives the protein CASSLQGSADIQYF.

The gene calls are TRBV5-1 and TRBJ1-2, with 11 bases identical to TRBD1. The CDR3 is 16 residues long. Germline CDR1 is SGHRS and CDR2 is YFSETQ. The trim removed 7 bases at V and 1 base at J, leaving 9 bases unmatched. This chain's CDR3 is CASSEGQGARNYGYTF. CDR3 nucleotides: TGCGCCAGCTCCGAAGGACAGGGGGCGCGTAACTATGGCTACACCTTC.

CDR3 sequence reads: CASSLAGSGGQETQYF. DNA for the CDR3: TGTGCCAGCAGCTTAGCGGGATCGGGGGGCCAAGAGACCCAGTACTTC. The V and J genes are TRBV7-7 and TRBJ2-5; 7 nucleotides align to TRBD2. This CDR3 has 16 residues. J lost 1 base, V lost 0 bases, and 5 bases had no gene match. Looked up from germline, CDR1 is SSHAT and CDR2 is FNYEAQ (reference sequence). Variable domain in full (rest from reference TRBV7-7 and TRBJ2-5): GAGVSQSPRYKVTKRGQDVTLRCDPISSHATLYWYQQALGQGPEFLTYFNYEAQPDKSGLPSDRFSAERPEGSISTLTIQRTEQRDSAMYRCASSLAGSGGQETQYFGPGTRLLVL.

The V and J genes are TRBV27 and TRBJ2-2; 9 bases match TRBD1. Germline V gene data show CDR1 as MNHEY and CDR2 as SMNVEV (reference sequence). The CDR3 extends over 14 amino acids. V was clipped by 10 bases and J by 2 bases; unmatched bases: 5. The CDR3: CAIKQGANTGELFF. CDR3 in DNA: TGTGCCATCAAACAGGGGGCAAACACCGGGGAGCTGTTTTTT.

The rearrangement links TRBV5-1 to TRBJ2-1; possibly TRBD1 for D (7 bases). Germline assignment: CDR1 SGHRS and CDR2 YFSETQ. Between the trimmed V and J ends, which lost 2 bases and 9 bases, there was a span of 15 bases. CDR3 length equals 14 residues. CDR3 coding DNA: TGCGCCAGCAGCTTACTAAAGGAGGGGGCTGAGCAGTTCTTC. Its translation is CASSLLKEGAEQFF.

This clone was counted a single time. V usage is TRBV7-9 and J usage is TRBJ2-1; no clear D gene. There are 14 residues in the CDR3. CDR1 and CDR2 (germline): SEHNR, FQNEAQ (reference sequence). The V gene lost 0 bases and the J gene lost 9 bases, with 12 bases spanning the gap. The CDR3 is CASSLALSTGEQFF. For the CDR3, the DNA is TGTGCCAGCAGCTTAGCGCTTAGCACCGGTGAGCAGTTCTTC.

V is TRBV29-1 and J is TRBJ2-7; D remains unclear. V was shortened by 6 bases and J by 3 bases, with 12 bases between the two germline ends. This CDR3 region has 12 residues. The germline CDR1 and CDR2 sequences are SQVTM and ANQGSEA. The CDR3 DNA sequence: TGCAGCGTCCTACAGCTGGACTACGAGCAGTACTTC. This sequence encodes CSVLQLDYEQYF.

This clone occurred a few times. This chain links TRBV7-8 with TRBJ2-7; D not resolved. Germline loops: CDR1 SGHVS, CDR2 FQNEAQ. Trimming stripped 0 bases from V and 4 bases from J, with 7 bases between. This CDR3 has 13 residues. The CDR3 DNA reads TGTGCCAGCAGCTTAGCGTACGAGTACGAGCAGTACTTC. Its protein product is CASSLAYEYEQYF. Combining the CDR3 with reference TRBV7-8 and TRBJ2-7 gives the whole variable domain GAGVSQSPRYKVAKRGQDVALRCDPISGHVSLFWYQQALGQGPEFLTYFQNEAQLDKSGLPSDRFFAERPEGSVSTLKIQRTQQEDSAVYLCASSLAYEYEQYFGPGTRLTVT.